This T cell receptor beta chain was sequenced in a study of metastatic and nonmetastatic thyroid tumors (dated by TCRdb to the early 2020s). A note on the overall study: For patients with malignant and with benign thyroid disease, the researchers compared repertoires between peripheral blood samples and tumor or nodule tissue samples. Study-wide conclusions, independent of this receptor: In both blood and tumor samples, TCR beta diversity was reported to be significantly higher in malignant tumors than in benign nodules.

The CDR3, cysteine through phenylalanine, is 16 amino acids long. Of the read, only the CDR3 DNA is kept; its 48 bases are in frame from base 1. Taken from the germline V gene (reference sequence), the CDR1 and CDR2 loops are LNHDA and SQIVND. Trimming leaves V shorter by 6 bases and J shorter by 3 bases, with the junction holding 8 bases beyond the gene matches. None of the patients had been given any treatment before thyroid surgery. Patient clinical samples collected from the early 2010s to the late 2010s were retrospectively analysed using T-cell receptor beta sequencing. This clone has a count of ten or more. The specificity of this receptor is unknown. It has no much larger one-base neighbor in the sample; base qualities were not kept. Library construction relied on PCR. Sequencing was carried out with an Illumina HiSeq 4000. High-throughput sequencing was used to profile the CDR3 region of the TCR beta-chain in every patient. In the original analysis: The researchers built a classifier to tell apart papillary thyroid cancer patients with distant metastasis, based on CDR3 differences among clinicopathological groups. The Shannon index was used to assess repertoire diversity, and the Morisita-Horn index was used to assess tumor-blood repertoire similarity. In-frame beta chains were kept once TCRdb had trimmed the public reads at Q25 with fastp and called clones with MiXCR. TCRdb, rather than the study authors, made the V and J calls. This sample comprises about 48,000 clones, approximately 20% of them detected only once. The ten top clones hold roughly 3.8% of the sample.

The TCR sequence derives from a male donor with papillary thyroid cancer or a benign thyroid nodule (not recorded which). Some clones in this sample may be carry-over from other donors' samples. Recombination linked TRBV19 to TRBJ2-7; a stretch of 13 junction bases matches TRBD2. The sample consisted of blood. The encoded CDR3 is CASRTQRTSGSYEQYF. The sequenced DNA: TGTGCCAGTAGAACTCAACGGACTAGCGGGAGCTACGAGCAGTACTTC.